The next 6 T cell receptor beta chains were all read from a single sample in a study of blood T cell repertoires in COVID-19 (dated by TCRdb to the early 2020s). The library was produced with the immunoSEQ multiplex PCR assay. The source is immuneACCESS, and TCRdb retained only in-frame sequences with V and J called. Part of the clones is not carried over; for the studies checked, unresolved V genes explain less than half of this, and the remainder is unexplained. This sample has 400,000 to 500,000 clones in its table, and roughly 90% of those were observed once. The ten largest clonotypes hold less than 2% of the sample. The sequencing sample was made of PBMCs or T cells enriched from blood (not recorded which). The receptors come from a woman aged 40-49 years who had recovered from COVID-19.

This clone was found once. This rearrangement joins TRBV6-5 to TRBJ2-7; unclear D gene. V dropped 0 bases and J dropped 3 bases, with 9 bases sitting between them. The CDR3 covers 14 residues. Per the germline V gene, CDR1 is MNHEY and CDR2 is SVGAGI. The CDR3 reads CASSYSRPNYEQYF. CDR3 nucleotides: TGTGCCAGCAGTTACTCGCGCCCAAACTACGAGCAGTACTTC.

The chain uses TRBV5-4 and TRBJ2-5; the D gene is possibly TRBD1 (7 bases). V was shortened by 7 bases and J by 5 bases, with 18 bases between the two germline ends. From germline, CDR1 is SGHNT and CDR2 YYREEE (reference sequence). This CDR3 is built from 14 residues. CDR3: CASGKTGEVETQYF. DNA of the CDR3: TGTGCCAGCGGTAAAACAGGGGAGGTGGAGACCCAGTACTTC.

The V gene is TRBV6-2 or TRBV6-3, the J gene TRBJ1-1, with D possibly being TRBD1 (6 bases). Germline CDR1 is MNHEY and CDR2 is SVGEGT. V was shortened by 5 bases and J by 0 bases, with 13 bases between the two germline ends. There are 15 residues in the CDR3. The CDR3 DNA reads TGTGCCAGCAGTACAGGGTTCGAAGTGAACACTGAAGCTTTCTTT. This encodes CASSTGFEVNTEAFF.

This chain uses TRBV4-3 with TRBJ1-1; no definite D call. CDR1 is LGHNA and CDR2 is YSLEER in the germline V gene. The CDR3 extends over 13 amino acids. V gave up 2 bases and J gave up 4 bases, with 8 bases separating them. CDR3 bases: TGCGCCAGCAGCCAAACGAGAGGCACTGAAGCTTTCTTT. This translates into CASSQTRGTEAFF.

This chain joins TRBV12-3 or TRBV12-4 and TRBJ2-7; 11 bases match TRBD2. Trimming cost V 5 bases and J 4 bases; bases outside gene matches: 1. The CDR3 has 13 amino acids. The CDR3 loop reads CASSGLAGYEQYF. CDR3 nucleotide sequence: TGTGCCAGCAGTGGACTAGCGGGTTACGAGCAGTACTTC.

V and J are TRBV24-1 and TRBJ2-1; TRBD2 matches 7 bases. CDR1 and CDR2 (germline): KGHDR, SFDVKD. The junction had 10 bases not matched to a gene; V was cut back by 9 bases and J by 9 bases. The CDR3 sequence is 13 residues long. CDR3 bases: TGTGCCACCCGGGGATTAGGCGGGGGTGAGCAGTTCTTC. This codes for CATRGLGGGEQFF.